These 2 T cell receptor beta chains originate from one sample sequenced in a study of graft-versus-host responses after intestinal transplantation. Their antigens remain unidentified. Clones were read by immunoSEQ multiplex PCR, and TCRdb kept only the in-frame ones, dropping some. The sample lists around 110,000 clones, 87% occurring once. This specimen consisted of unstimulated CD4+ T cells sorted from spleen or lymph node cells, obtained before transplant. These receptors originate from a human donor who was the organ donor for an intestinal transplant.

This clone has more than one count but fewer than ten. The chain employs TRBV6-5 and TRBJ2-7; 10 bases are shared with TRBD2. Losses at the gene ends were 0 bases for V and 3 bases for J; bases not matched to a gene: 2. The CDR3 length is 15 residues. Germline values: CDR1 MNHEY, CDR2 SVGAGI. The CDR3 DNA reads as TGTGCCAGCAGTTACTCCATAGCGGGAGGCTACGAGCAGTACTTC. Translation: CASSYSIAGGYEQYF.

This clone was seen a handful of times. The J gene is TRBJ1-2, the V gene TRBV6-1, with D unclear. CDR3 length: 12 residues. V lost 1 base and J 7 bases, leaving 7 bases between the germline ends. CDR1 and CDR2 (germline): MNHNS, SASEGT. The CDR3 sequence: CASSEGISGYTF. The CDR3 DNA sequence: TGTGCCAGCAGTGAAGGTATTAGTGGCTACACCTTC.